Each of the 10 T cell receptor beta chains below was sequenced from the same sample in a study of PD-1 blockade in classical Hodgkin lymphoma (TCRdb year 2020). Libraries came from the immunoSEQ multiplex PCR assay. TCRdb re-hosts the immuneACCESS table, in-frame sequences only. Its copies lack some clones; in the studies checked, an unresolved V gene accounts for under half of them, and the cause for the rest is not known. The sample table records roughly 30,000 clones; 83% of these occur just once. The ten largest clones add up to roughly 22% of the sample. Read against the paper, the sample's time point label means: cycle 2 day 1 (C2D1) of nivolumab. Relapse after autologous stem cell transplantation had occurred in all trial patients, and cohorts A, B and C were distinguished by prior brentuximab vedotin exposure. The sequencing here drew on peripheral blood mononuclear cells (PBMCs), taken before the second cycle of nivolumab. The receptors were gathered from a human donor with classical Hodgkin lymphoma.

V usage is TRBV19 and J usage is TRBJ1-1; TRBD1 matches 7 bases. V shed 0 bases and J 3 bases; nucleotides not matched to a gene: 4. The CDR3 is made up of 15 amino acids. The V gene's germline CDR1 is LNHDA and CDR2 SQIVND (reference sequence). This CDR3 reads CASSIDRGGHTEAFF. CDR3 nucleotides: TGTGCCAGTAGTATAGACAGGGGGGGCCACACTGAAGCTTTCTTT.

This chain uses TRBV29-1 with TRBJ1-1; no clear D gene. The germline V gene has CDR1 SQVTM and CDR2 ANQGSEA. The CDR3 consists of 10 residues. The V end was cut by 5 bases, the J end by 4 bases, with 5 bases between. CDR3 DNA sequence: TGCAGCGTTACCCCCACTGAAGCTTTCTTT. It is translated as CSVTPTEAFF.

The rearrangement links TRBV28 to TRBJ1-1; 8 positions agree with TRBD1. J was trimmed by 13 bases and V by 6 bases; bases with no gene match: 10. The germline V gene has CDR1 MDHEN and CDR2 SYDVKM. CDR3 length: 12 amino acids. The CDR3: CASSLRTGFGFF. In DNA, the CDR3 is TGTGCCAGCAGCCTACGGACAGGGTTCGGTTTCTTT.

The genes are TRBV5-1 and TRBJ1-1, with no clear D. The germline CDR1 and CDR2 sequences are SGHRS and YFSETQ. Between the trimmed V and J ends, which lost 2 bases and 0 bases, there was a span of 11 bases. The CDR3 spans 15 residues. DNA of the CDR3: TGCGCCAGCAGCTTTAGTACGGGGATGAACACTGAAGCTTTCTTT. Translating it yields CASSFSTGMNTEAFF.

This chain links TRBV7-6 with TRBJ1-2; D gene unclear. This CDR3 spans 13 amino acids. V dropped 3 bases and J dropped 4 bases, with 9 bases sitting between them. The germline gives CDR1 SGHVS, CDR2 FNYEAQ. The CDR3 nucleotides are TGTGCCAGCAGCTTTCCGAGAGGCTATGGCTACACCTTC. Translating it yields CASSFPRGYGYTF.

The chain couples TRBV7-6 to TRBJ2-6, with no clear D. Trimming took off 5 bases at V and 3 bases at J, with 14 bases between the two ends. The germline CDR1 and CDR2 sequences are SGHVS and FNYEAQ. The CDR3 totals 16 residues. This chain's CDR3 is CASSPDISLGANVLTF. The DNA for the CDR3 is TGTGCCAGCAGCCCCGACATCTCCCTTGGGGCCAACGTCCTGACTTTC.

CDR3 protein: CASSLKAGANVLTF. DNA of the CDR3: TGTGCCAGCAGCCTAAAGGCTGGGGCCAACGTCCTGACTTTC. V gene TRBV11-3 combines with J gene TRBJ2-6; D is unresolved. In germline, CDR1 is SGHNT, CDR2 YENEEA. The ends were cut back, 5 bases at V and 2 bases at J, with 7 bases in the middle. The CDR3 spans 14 residues.

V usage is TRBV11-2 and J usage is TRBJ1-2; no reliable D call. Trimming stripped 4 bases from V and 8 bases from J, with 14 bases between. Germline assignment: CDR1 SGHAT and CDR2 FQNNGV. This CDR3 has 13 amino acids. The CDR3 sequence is CASSSMAYGGYTF. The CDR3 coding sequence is TGTGCCAGCAGCTCGATGGCCTATGGAGGCTACACCTTC.

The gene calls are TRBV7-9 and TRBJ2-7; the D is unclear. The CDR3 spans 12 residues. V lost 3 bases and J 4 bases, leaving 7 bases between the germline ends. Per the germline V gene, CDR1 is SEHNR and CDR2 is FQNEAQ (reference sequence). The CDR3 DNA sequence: TGTGCCAGCAGCTTGGAGAATTACGAGCAGTACGTC. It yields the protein CASSLENYEQYV.

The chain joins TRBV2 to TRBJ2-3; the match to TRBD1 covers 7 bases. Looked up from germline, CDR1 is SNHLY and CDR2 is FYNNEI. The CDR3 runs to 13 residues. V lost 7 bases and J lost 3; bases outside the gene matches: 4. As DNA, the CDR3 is TGTGCCAGCACTCGGGACAGTACAGATACGCAGTATTTT. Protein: CASTRDSTDTQYF.